The 22 T cell receptor beta chains listed next were all sequenced from one sample in a study of T-cell memory formation after mild COVID-19. TCRdb itself ran the 5' RACE reads through MiXCR, one entry per CDR3 protein. Among approximately 500,000 distinct CDR3 sequences listed, more than 20% were seen once. What was sequenced was PBMCs or a T cell subset sorted from them (not recorded which). Every receptor here comes from an adult woman who had mild COVID-19 (a few samples of this study predate the infection). Cell type and time point are not known.

This clonotype has just a few counts. This rearrangement joins TRBV12-3 or TRBV12-4 to TRBJ1-6; tentatively, D is TRBD1 (6 bases). The V end lost 6 bases, the J end lost 10 bases, and 16 bases lay between the germline ends. The CDR3 extends over 14 amino acids. In nucleotides, the CDR3 is TGTGCCAGCAGCGCCGGGACACACGAGTCACCCCTCCACTTT. Its protein product is CASSAGTHESPLHF.

This chain joins TRBV5-6 and TRBJ2-7; D tentatively fits TRBD1 or TRBD2 (5 bases each). The germline CDR1 and CDR2 sequences are SGHDT and YYEEEE. The CDR3 is made up of 16 amino acids. Trimming stripped 3 bases from V and 4 bases from J, with 20 bases between. CDR3 coding DNA: TGTGCCAGCAGCTCGGAGGTGCGCAGGGTAACGTACGAGCAGTACTTC. Amino acids: CASSSEVRRVTYEQYF.

This clonotype was counted between two and nine times. V gene TRBV24-1 combines with J gene TRBJ1-5, with D unclear. CDR3 length equals 13 residues. Per the germline V gene, CDR1 is KGHDR and CDR2 is SFDVKD. Trimming took off 0 bases at V and 5 bases at J, with 4 bases between the two ends. CDR3 loop: CATSDLGDQPQHF. In DNA, the CDR3 is TGTGCCACCAGTGATTTGGGCGATCAGCCCCAGCATTTT.

This chain joins TRBV12-3 or TRBV12-4 and TRBJ2-6; D gene unclear. This CDR3 contains 17 residues. V gave up 1 base and J gave up 2 bases, with 12 bases separating them. The CDR3 sequence: CASSLGWTSAGANVLTF. DNA of the CDR3: TGTGCCAGCAGTTTAGGGTGGACCAGCGCTGGGGCCAACGTCCTGACTTTC.

J is TRBJ1-3 and V is TRBV4-1; D gene ambiguous. V was clipped by 1 base and J by 0 bases, with 16 bases between them. The germline V gene has CDR1 MGHRA and CDR2 YSYEKL. The CDR3 is made up of 18 amino acids. The CDR3 loop is CASSQVPALLSSGNTIYF. For the CDR3, the DNA is TGCGCCAGCAGCCAAGTGCCTGCCTTATTAAGCTCTGGAAACACCATATATTTT.

The rearrangement uses TRBV7-9 and TRBJ1-2; D uncertain. V lost 5 bases to trimming and J lost 5 bases, with 15 bases between them. The CDR3 runs 14 residues. CDR1 is SEHNR, CDR2 FQNEAQ, per germline (reference sequence). The CDR3 region is CASSPPLLAYGYTF. In DNA form, the CDR3 reads TGTGCCAGCAGCCCTCCCCTTCTCGCGTATGGCTACACCTTC.

This chain joins TRBV20-1 and TRBJ2-7; 7 nucleotides line up with TRBD1. This CDR3 comprises 13 residues. V trimming: 6 bases; J trimming: 0 bases; junction bases outside the gene matches: 5. Germline V gene sequence: CDR1 DFQATT, CDR2 SNEGSKA (reference sequence). The CDR3: CSARTGNSYEQYF. The CDR3 nucleotides are TGCAGTGCCCGGACAGGAAACTCCTACGAGCAGTACTTC.

The chain has TRBV20-1 and TRBJ1-3; D unclear. Between the trimmed V and J ends, which lost 3 bases and 8 bases, there was a span of 20 bases. Germline CDR1 DFQATT, CDR2 SNEGSKA (reference sequence). The length of the CDR3 is 15 residues. DNA for the CDR3: TGCAGTGCTAGTTACGTACAGCCCGATGGGGACACCATATATTTT. Its translation: CSASYVQPDGDTIYF.

The V and J genes are TRBV24-1 and TRBJ1-5; the match to TRBD1 covers 7 bases. The CDR3 is 15 residues long. V lost 3 bases and J lost 5; bases outside the gene matches: 6. Germline CDR1 reads KGHDR; CDR2 reads SFDVKD. CDR3 nucleotides: TGTGCCACCAGTGATCCTACCCAGGGGGATCAGCCCCAGCATTTT. Residues: CATSDPTQGDQPQHF.

This clonotype has at least ten counts. V and J are TRBV4-1 and TRBJ2-5; D call uncertain. Per the germline V gene, CDR1 is MGHRA and CDR2 is YSYEKL. The CDR3 is 12 residues long. The V gene lost 4 bases and the J gene lost 5 bases, with 8 bases spanning the gap. CDR3 in DNA: TGCGCCAGCAGCCCGACGGGCGAGACCCAGTACTTC. Its protein product is CASSPTGETQYF.

This chain connects TRBV9 to TRBJ2-7; D unresolved. V lost 4 bases, J lost 7 bases, and 15 bases lay in between. The CDR3 extends over 13 amino acids. Germline V gives CDR1 SGDLS, CDR2 YYNGEE. The CDR3 nucleotides read TGTGCCAGCAGCCCTTGGACGGGTTCGGAGCAGTACTTC. It encodes CASSPWTGSEQYF. The full variable domain, in which reference TRBV9 and TRBJ2-7 provide the parts outside the CDR3, is DSGVTQTPKHLITATGQRVTLRCSPRSGDLSVYWYQQSLDQGLQFLIQYYNGEERAKGNILERFSAQQFPDLHSELNLSSLELGDSALYFCASSPWTGSEQYFGPGTRLTVT.

The J gene is TRBJ2-1, the V gene TRBV5-1, with D possibly called TRBD1 or TRBD2 (5 bases each). V was trimmed by 5 bases and J by 6 bases, leaving 9 bases between them. The germline gives CDR1 SGHRS, CDR2 YFSETQ. The CDR3 is 12 amino acids. CDR3 protein: CASRVGVNEQFF. CDR3 sequence (DNA): TGCGCCAGCAGAGTGGGGGTCAATGAGCAGTTCTTC.

The chain links TRBV7-2 to TRBJ2-3, with a weak D call TRBD2 (6 bases). Trimming took 6 bases from V and 0 from J, leaving 13 bases between them. The CDR3 totals 15 residues. Per germline, CDR1 SGHTA and CDR2 FQGNSA. The CDR3 bases are TGTGCCAGCAGACGGACGGGGACTAGCACAGATACGCAGTATTTT. This translates into CASRRTGTSTDTQYF.

This clonotype came up a few times. The genes are TRBV24-1 and TRBJ2-5, with D unclear. The length of the CDR3 is 12 residues. Trimming left V 5 bases short and J 5 bases short, with 8 bases between. Germline values: CDR1 KGHDR, CDR2 SFDVKD. As DNA, the CDR3 is TGTGCCACCAGTGGGTTTGGGGAGACCCAGTACTTC. Residues: CATSGFGETQYF.

For the CDR3, the DNA is TGCAGCGTGGGAGACAGGGGGCGGTATGGCTACACCTTC. Translation gives CSVGDRGRYGYTF. The chain links TRBV29-1 to TRBJ1-2; 10 nucleotides match TRBD1. This CDR3 region has 13 residues. Losses at the gene ends were 6 bases for V and 5 bases for J; bases not matched to a gene: 6. CDR1 is SQVTM, CDR2 ANQGSEA, per germline.

The rearrangement joins TRBV4-1 to TRBJ2-7; 11 nucleotides align to TRBD1. The CDR3 covers 17 residues. The trim removed 1 base at V and 0 bases at J, leaving 5 bases unmatched. CDR1 is MGHRA and CDR2 is YSYEKL in the germline V gene. The CDR3 region has the DNA TGCGCCAGCAGCCAAGCTCCAGGGACAGGGGGCTCCTACGAGCAGTACTTC. Its protein product is CASSQAPGTGGSYEQYF.

There are a few counts of this clonotype. V usage is TRBV15 and J usage is TRBJ2-1; 9 bases are shared with TRBD1. Germline assignment: CDR1 LNHNV and CDR2 YYDKDF (reference sequence). The CDR3 runs to 15 residues. Trimming took 4 bases from V and 3 from J; bases not matched to a gene: 4. CDR3 sequence: CATSNGQGIYNEQFF. In DNA form, the CDR3 reads TGTGCCACCAGCAATGGACAGGGGATCTACAATGAGCAGTTCTTC. The complete variable domain, with remaining parts taken from reference TRBV15 and TRBJ2-1, reads DAMVIQNPRYQVTQFGKPVTLSCSQTLNHNVMYWYQQKSSQAPKLLFHYYDKDFNNEADTPDNFQSRRPNTSFCFLDIRSPGLGDTAMYLCATSNGQGIYNEQFFGPGTRLTVL.

This clonotype was detected only once. V gene TRBV11-3 combines with J gene TRBJ2-7; tentatively, D is TRBD1 or TRBD2 (5 bases each). The length of the CDR3 is 14 residues. Germline-derived CDR1 and CDR2 are SGHNT and YENEEA. V lost 1 base and J lost 7, with 14 bases in between. CDR3 DNA: TGTGCCAGCAGCTTAGTGGCAGGGACGGGAGAGCAGTACTTC. Protein: CASSLVAGTGEQYF.

This clonotype was observed a handful of times. The chain employs TRBV12-5 and TRBJ2-6; TRBD1 matches at 7 bases. This CDR3 is 20 amino acids long. Germline V gives CDR1 LGHNT, CDR2 FRNRAP. With V trimmed by 3 bases and J by 0 bases, 14 bases remained unmatched. CDR3 amino acids: CASGFIYPGTVVSGANVLTF. Written as DNA, the CDR3 is TGTGCTAGTGGTTTTATCTACCCCGGGACAGTGGTCTCTGGGGCCAACGTCCTGACTTTC.

This clonotype was seen many times. The chain is built from TRBV7-8 and TRBJ2-7; tentative D call: TRBD2 (6 bases). Deletions cut 6 bases from V and 0 bases from J, with 15 bases between. Germline CDR1 SGHVS, CDR2 FQNEAQ. This CDR3 region has 15 residues. DNA for the CDR3: TGTGCCAGCAGTCCCGGGACGGGGGTCTCCTACGAGCAGTACTTC. Its protein product is CASSPGTGVSYEQYF.

This clonotype was counted only a few times. V and J are TRBV30 and TRBJ2-7, with TRBD2 identical over 8 bases. CDR3 length: 15 amino acids. CDR1 and CDR2 (germline): GTSNPN, SVGIG (reference sequence). V trimming: 1 base; J trimming: 2 bases; junction bases outside the gene matches: 7. DNA of the CDR3: TGTGCCTGGAGTGAGAGAGCGGGGGCCCCCTACGAGCAGTACTTC. It is translated as CAWSERAGAPYEQYF.

Only a few counts were recorded for this clonotype. This chain joins TRBV3-1 and TRBJ1-2; 7 bases are shared with TRBD1. The V gene's germline CDR1 is LGHDT and CDR2 YNNKEL (reference sequence). The CDR3 totals 14 residues. V lost 6 bases, J lost 7 bases, and 11 bases stayed unmatched. CDR3 loop: CASRREQGSSGYTF. The CDR3 DNA reads as TGTGCCAGCAGACGCGAACAGGGGAGTTCTGGCTACACCTTC.